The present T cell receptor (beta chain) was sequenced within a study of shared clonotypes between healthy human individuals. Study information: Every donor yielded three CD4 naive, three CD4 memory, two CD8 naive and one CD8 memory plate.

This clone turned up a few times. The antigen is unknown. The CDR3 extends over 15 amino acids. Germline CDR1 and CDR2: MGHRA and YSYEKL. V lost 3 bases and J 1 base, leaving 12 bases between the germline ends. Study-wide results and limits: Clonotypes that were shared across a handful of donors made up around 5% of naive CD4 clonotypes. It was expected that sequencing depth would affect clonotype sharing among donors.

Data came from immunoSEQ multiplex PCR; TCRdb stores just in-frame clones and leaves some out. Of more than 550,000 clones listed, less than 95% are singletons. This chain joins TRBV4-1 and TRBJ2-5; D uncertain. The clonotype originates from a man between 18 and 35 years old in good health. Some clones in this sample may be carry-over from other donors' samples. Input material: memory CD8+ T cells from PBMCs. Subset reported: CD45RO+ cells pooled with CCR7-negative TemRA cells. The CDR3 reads CASSQPTKGQETQYF. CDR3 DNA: TGCGCCAGCAGCCAGCCGACGAAGGGCCAAGAGACCCAGTACTTC.